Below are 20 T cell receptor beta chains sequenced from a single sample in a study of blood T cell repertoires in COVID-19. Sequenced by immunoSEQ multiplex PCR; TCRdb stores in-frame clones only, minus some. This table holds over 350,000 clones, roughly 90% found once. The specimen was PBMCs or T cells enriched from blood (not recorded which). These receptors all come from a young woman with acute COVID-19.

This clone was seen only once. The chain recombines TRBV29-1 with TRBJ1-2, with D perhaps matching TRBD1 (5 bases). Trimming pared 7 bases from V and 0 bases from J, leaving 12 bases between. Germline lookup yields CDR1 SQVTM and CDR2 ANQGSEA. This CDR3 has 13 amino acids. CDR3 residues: CSARDSTNYGYTF. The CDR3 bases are TGCAGCGCCCGGGACTCAACTAACTATGGCTACACCTTC.

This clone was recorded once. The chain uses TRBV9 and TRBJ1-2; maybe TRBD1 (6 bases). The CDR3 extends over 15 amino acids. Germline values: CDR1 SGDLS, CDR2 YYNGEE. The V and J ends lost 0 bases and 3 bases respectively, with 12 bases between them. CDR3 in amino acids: CASSVATGGYYGYTF. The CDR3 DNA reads TGTGCCAGCAGCGTAGCCACGGGGGGCTACTATGGCTACACCTTC.

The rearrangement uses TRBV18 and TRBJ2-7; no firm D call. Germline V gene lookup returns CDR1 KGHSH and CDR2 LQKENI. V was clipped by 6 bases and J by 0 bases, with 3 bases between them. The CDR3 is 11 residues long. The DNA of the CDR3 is TGTGCCAGCTCGGCCTCCTACGAGCAGTACTTC. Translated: CASSASYEQYF.

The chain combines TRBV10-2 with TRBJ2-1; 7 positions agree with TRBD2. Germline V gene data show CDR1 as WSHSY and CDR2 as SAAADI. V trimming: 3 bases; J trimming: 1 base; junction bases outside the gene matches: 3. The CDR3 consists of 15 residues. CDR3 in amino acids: CASSDGGGSYNEQFF. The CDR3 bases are TGCGCCAGCAGTGATGGGGGGGGGTCCTACAATGAGCAGTTCTTC.

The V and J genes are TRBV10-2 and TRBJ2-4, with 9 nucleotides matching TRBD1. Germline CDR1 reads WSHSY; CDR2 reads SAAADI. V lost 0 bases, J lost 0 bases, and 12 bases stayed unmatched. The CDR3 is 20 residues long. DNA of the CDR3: TGCGCCAGCAGTGAGTCTTCCGGGACAGGGATATTCCTAGCCAAAAACATTCAGTACTTC. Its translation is CASSESSGTGIFLAKNIQYF.

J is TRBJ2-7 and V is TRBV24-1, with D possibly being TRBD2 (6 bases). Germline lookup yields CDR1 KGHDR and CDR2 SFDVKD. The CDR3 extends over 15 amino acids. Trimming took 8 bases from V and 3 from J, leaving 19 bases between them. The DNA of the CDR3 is TGTGCCACCATCCCCGACCCCGGAGGGCTCTACGAGCAGTACTTC. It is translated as CATIPDPGGLYEQYF.

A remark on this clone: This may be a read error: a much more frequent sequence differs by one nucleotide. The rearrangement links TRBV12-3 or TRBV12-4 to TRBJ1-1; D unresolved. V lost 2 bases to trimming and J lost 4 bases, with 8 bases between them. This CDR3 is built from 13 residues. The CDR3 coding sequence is TGTGCCAGCAGTTTACGGGGTGGCACTGAAGCTTTCTTT. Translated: CASSLRGGTEAFF.

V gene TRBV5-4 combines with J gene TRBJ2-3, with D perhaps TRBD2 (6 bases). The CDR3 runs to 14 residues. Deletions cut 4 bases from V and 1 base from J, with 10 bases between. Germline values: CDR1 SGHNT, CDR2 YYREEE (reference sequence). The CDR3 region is CASSRGGGTDTQYF. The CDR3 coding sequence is TGTGCCAGCAGCCGGGGAGGTGGCACAGATACGCAGTATTTT.

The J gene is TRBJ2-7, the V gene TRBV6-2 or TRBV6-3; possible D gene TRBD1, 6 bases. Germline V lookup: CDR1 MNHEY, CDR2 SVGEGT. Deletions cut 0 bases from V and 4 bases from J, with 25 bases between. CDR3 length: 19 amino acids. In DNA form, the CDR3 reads TGTGCCAGCAGTTACTCACAACTACCGGGCCACAGGGAATGGTACGAGCAGTACTTC. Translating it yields CASSYSQLPGHREWYEQYF.

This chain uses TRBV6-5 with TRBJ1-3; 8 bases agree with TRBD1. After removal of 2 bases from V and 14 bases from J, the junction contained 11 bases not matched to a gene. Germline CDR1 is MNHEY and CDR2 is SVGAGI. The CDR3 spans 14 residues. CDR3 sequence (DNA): TGTGCCAGCAGTTACGGGGACAGGCCTGTCAGCCTATATTTT. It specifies CASSYGDRPVSLYF.

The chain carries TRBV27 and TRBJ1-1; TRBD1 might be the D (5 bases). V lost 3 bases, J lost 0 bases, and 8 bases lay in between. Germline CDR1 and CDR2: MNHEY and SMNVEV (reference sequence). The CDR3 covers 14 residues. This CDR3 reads CASSFGGMNTEAFF. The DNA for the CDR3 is TGTGCCAGCAGTTTTGGGGGGATGAACACTGAAGCTTTCTTT.

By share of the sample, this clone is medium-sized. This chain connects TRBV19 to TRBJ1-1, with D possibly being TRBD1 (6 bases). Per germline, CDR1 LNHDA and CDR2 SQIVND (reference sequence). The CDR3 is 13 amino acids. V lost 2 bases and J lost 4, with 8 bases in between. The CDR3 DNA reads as TGTGCCAGTAGTATAAAGACAGGCACTGAAGCTTTCTTT. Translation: CASSIKTGTEAFF.

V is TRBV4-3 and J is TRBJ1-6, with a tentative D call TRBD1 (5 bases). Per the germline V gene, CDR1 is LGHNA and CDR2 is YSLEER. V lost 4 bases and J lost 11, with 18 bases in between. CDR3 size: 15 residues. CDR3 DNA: TGCGCCAGCAGCCCCAGCCCCGGACAAGGGCCACCCCTCCACTTT. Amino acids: CASSPSPGQGPPLHF.

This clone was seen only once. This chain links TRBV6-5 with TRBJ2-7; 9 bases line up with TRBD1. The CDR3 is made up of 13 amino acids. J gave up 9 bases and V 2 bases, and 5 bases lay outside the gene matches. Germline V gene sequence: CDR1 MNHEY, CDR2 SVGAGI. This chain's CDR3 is CASSYNRGQLQYF. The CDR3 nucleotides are TGTGCCAGCAGTTACAACAGGGGGCAGTTGCAGTACTTC.

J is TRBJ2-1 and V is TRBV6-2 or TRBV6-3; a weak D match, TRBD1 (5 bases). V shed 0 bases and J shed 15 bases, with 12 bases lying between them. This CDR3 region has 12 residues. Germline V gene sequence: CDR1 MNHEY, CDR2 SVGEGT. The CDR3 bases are TGTGCCAGCAGTTACTCCCAGGGCCCCCTGTTCTTC. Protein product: CASSYSQGPLFF.

The CDR3 sequence is CAWSITDRANSPLHF. The CDR3 DNA is TGTGCCTGGAGTATAACCGACAGGGCTAATTCACCCCTCCACTTT. The chain couples TRBV30 to TRBJ1-6; 7 bases are shared with TRBD1. The germline V gene has CDR1 GTSNPN and CDR2 SVGIG (reference sequence). V shed 2 bases, J shed 6 bases, and the junction held 7 bases outside the gene matches. This CDR3 is built from 15 residues.

Here the CDR3 DNA reads TGCGCCAGCAGTGGGCCAGCGCTACAAGAGACCCAGTACTTC. Its translation is CASSGPALQETQYF. The gene calls are TRBV10-2 and TRBJ2-5, with D hard to call. In germline, CDR1 is WSHSY, CDR2 SAAADI. This CDR3 comprises 14 residues. Deletions cut 4 bases from V and 2 bases from J, with 11 bases between.

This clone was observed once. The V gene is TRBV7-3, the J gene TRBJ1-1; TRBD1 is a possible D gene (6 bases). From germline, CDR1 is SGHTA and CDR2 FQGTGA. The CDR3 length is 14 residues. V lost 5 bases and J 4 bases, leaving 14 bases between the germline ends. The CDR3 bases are TGTGCCAGCAGCCTTCTAGGGGGTGCCACTGAAGCTTTCTTT. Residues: CASSLLGGATEAFF. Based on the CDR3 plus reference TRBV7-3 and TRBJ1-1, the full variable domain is GAGVSQTPSNKVTEKGKYVELRCDPISGHTALYWYRQSLGQGPEFLIYFQGTGAADDSGLPNDRFFAVRPEGSVSTLKIQRTERGDSAVYLCASSLLGGATEAFFGQGTRLTVV.

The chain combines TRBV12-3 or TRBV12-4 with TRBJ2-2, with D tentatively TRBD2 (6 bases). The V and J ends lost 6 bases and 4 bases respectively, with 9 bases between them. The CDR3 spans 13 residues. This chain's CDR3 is CASRGLLTGELFF. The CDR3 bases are TGTGCCAGCAGGGGACTTCTCACCGGGGAGCTGTTTTTT.

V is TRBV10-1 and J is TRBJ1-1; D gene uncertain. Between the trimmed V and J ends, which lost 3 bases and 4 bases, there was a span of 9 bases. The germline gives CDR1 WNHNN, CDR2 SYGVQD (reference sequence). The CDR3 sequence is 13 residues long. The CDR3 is CASSDSWATEAFF. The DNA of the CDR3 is TGCGCCAGCAGTGATTCTTGGGCCACTGAAGCTTTCTTT.